This record concerns one T cell receptor (beta chain) sequence. Its antigen remains unidentified. This sample is drawn from a study of cytomegalovirus exposure and HLA in healthy donors. Study results and limitations: Reportedly, HLA-A and HLA-B alleles of most subjects were accurately predicted from TCR beta. In the analysis, some V segments, TRBV6-2 and TRBV6-3 included, were excluded as indistinguishable. As a later analysis showed, a missense DCLRE1C variant was linked to trimming of TCR beta V- and J-genes. CMV serostatus stood as the only immune exposure information on hand.

Trimming removed 0 bases at V and 2 bases at J, with 14 bases between. The CDR3 length is 16 residues. From germline, CDR1 is MNHEY and CDR2 SVGAGI. In the PCR, 60 Vbeta and 13 Jbeta primers were used. The assay was immunoSEQ multiplex PCR, and TCRdb's table has in-frame clones only and misses some. The sample records 90,000 to 100,000 clones, roughly 80% being singletons. This clonotype originated in a man aged 60-69 years in good health and CMV-seropositive. The chain couples TRBV6-5 to TRBJ2-7, with D unclear. Input material: PBMCs. Here the CDR3 DNA reads TGTGCCAGCAGTTACTCGACGACATTGAAACCCTACGAGCAGTACTTC. Protein product: CASSYSTTLKPYEQYF.